This TCR beta chain was recovered during a study of blood T cell repertoires in COVID-19. Background on the study: Italy, Spain and the United States were the sources of the convalescent and acute COVID-19 samples. The analysed material was cDNA or gDNA that came from T cells, B-cell-depleted T cells, or PBMCs.

CDR1 and CDR2 from the germline V gene are SEHNR and FQNEAQ (reference sequence). V was pared by 4 bases and J by 3 bases, with 12 bases of the junction left unmatched. The CDR3 consists of 16 residues. TCRdb's copy holds only in-frame clones and misses some; the assay was immunoSEQ multiplex PCR. The repertoire holds some 250,000 clones, with around 88% as singletons. The sequencing input was peripheral blood. The TCR comes from a woman in her 30s who had recovered from COVID-19. The chain links TRBV7-9 to TRBJ2-7; 7 bases match TRBD2. CDR3 sequence reads: CASSSGSVGEGYEQYF. CDR3 DNA: TGTGCCAGCAGCTCTGGAAGTGTAGGGGAGGGCTACGAGCAGTACTTC.